These T cell receptor beta chains were read from a single sample in a study of T cells in Graves' hyperthyroidism and ophthalmopathy. TCRdb independently ran MiXCR on the multiplex PCR reads; one entry per CDR3 protein. The table lists 300,000 to 400,000 distinct CDR3 sequences, around 20% of them singletons. The material sequenced was blood. Receptors were obtained from a woman between 45 and 65 years old with Graves' hyperthyroidism. Each CDR3 is given with its conserved first and last residue. The D gene is left open where the match is weak. Clone size appears in some rows only: once, few, many, or a class for an expanded clone.

TRBD1 14 TRBJ2-1 many TRBV28 CASRPGQGLNEQFF TGTGCCAGCAGGCCGGGACAGGGGCTCAATGAGCAGTTCTTC
. 17 TRBJ2-1 many TRBV9 CASSPRQTGSSYNEQFF TGTGCCAGCAGCCCCCGTCAGACGGGAAGCTCCTACAATGAGCAGTTCTTC
TRBD1 13 TRBJ2-1 many TRBV2 CASRRTTGVEQFF TGTGCCAGCAGGAGAACTACAGGGGTAGAGCAGTTCTTC
TRBD1 14 TRBJ1-5 many TRBV20-1 CSARPSATGLPQHF TGCAGTGCTAGACCTTCTGCGACAGGGTTGCCCCAGCATTTT
. 15 TRBJ2-2 many TRBV3-1 CASSHGVGRAGELFF TGTGCCAGCAGCCACGGCGTGGGTCGGGCCGGGGAGCTGTTTTTT
. 11 TRBJ2-2 many TRBV2 CASRESGELFF TGTGCCAGCAGAGAATCCGGGGAGCTGTTTTTT
TRBD1 19 TRBJ1-1 many TRBV11-3 CASSLGVRQGARGFPEAFF TGTGCCAGCAGCTTAGGGGTGAGACAGGGGGCGAGAGGATTTCCTGAAGCTTTCTTT
TRBD2 20 TRBJ2-7 many TRBV6-5 CASSYPTPGLAGYSSYEQYF TGTGCCAGCAGTTACCCGACACCGGGACTAGCGGGGTATAGCTCCTACGAGCAGTACTTC
. 16 TRBJ2-7 . TRBV6-2/TRBV6-3 CASSLSGRGIIYEQYF TGTGCCAGCAGTTTGAGTGGCAGGGGTATTATATACGAGCAGTACTTC
. 14 TRBJ2-4 few TRBV12-3/TRBV12-4 CASSLGGAKNIQYF TGTGCCAGCAGTTTGGGCGGGGCCAAAAACATTCAGTACTTC
. 15 TRBJ2-3 many TRBV28 CASRPRDRFTDTQYF TGTGCCAGCAGGCCGCGGGACCGATTCACAGATACGCAGTATTTT
. 14 TRBJ1-3 many TRBV7-2 CASSLQALTNTIYF TGTGCCAGCAGCTTACAGGCATTGACAAACACCATATATTTT
. 15 TRBJ1-1 many TRBV7-2 CASSLEAAGGTEAFF TGTGCCAGCAGCTTAGAGGCGGCCGGAGGCACTGAAGCTTTCTTT
TRBD2 16 TRBJ2-2 . TRBV5-1 CASSLAGTSGTGELFF TGCGCCAGCAGCTTGGCCGGGACTAGCGGCACCGGGGAGCTGTTTTTT
. 14 TRBJ1-1 many TRBV28 CASRPQRVLTEAFF TGTGCCAGCAGACCCCAGCGGGTGTTAACTGAAGCTTTCTTT
. 12 TRBJ2-7 . TRBV27 CASSGLSYEQYF TGTGCCAGCAGTGGGCTGAGCTACGAGCAGTACTTC
. 14 TRBJ2-3 many TRBV18 CASSSQGTTDTQYF TGTGCCAGCTCGAGCCAAGGGACCACAGATACGCAGTATTTT
. 15 TRBJ2-7 many TRBV5-1 CASSRSGTASYEQYF TGCGCCAGCAGCCGGTCCGGGACTGCTTCCTACGAGCAGTACTTC
TRBD1 16 TRBJ1-4 . TRBV6-5 CASSYSTGGIHEKLFF TGTGCCAGCAGTTACTCAACAGGGGGAATACATGAAAAACTGTTTTTT
TRBD1 14 TRBJ2-3 many TRBV12-3/TRBV12-4 CASSWDRARDTQYF TGTGCCAGCAGTTGGGACAGGGCTAGAGATACGCAGTATTTT
TRBD1 15 TRBJ2-7 . TRBV7-3 CASSFDPGQTYEQYF TGTGCCAGCAGCTTTGACCCGGGACAGACCTACGAGCAGTACTTC
TRBD2 15 TRBJ2-3 many TRBV11-2 CASSLEGGNTDTQYF TGTGCCAGCAGCTTAGAGGGGGGGAACACAGATACGCAGTATTTT
. 12 TRBJ1-1 . TRBV3-1 CASSQTRTEAFF TGTGCCAGCAGCCAAACGAGAACTGAAGCTTTCTTT
. 14 TRBJ1-2 . TRBV14 CASSQVEGNYGYTF TGTGCCAGCAGCCAAGTTGAGGGCAACTATGGCTACACCTTC
TRBD2 15 TRBJ2-7 few TRBV12-3/TRBV12-4 CASSPGLAGTWEQYF TGTGCCAGCAGTCCCGGACTAGCGGGGACCTGGGAGCAGTACTTC
. 15 TRBJ1-5 . TRBV12-3/TRBV12-4 CASSVMGGEGQPQHF TGTGCCAGCAGTGTAATGGGGGGGGAAGGTCAGCCCCAGCATTTT
. 11 TRBJ2-3 many TRBV7-9 CASSYTDTQYF TGTGCCAGCAGCTACACAGATACGCAGTATTTT
TRBD1 15 TRBJ2-3 . TRBV7-3 CASSPDRGSTDTQYF TGTGCCAGCAGTCCAGACAGGGGGAGCACAGATACGCAGTATTTT
. 16 TRBJ2-6 . TRBV19 CASSPHRGLGANVLTF TGTGCCAGTAGTCCGCATCGGGGGCTTGGGGCCAACGTCCTGACTTTC
. 16 TRBJ1-5 many TRBV4-1 CASSQAATGYNQPQHF TGCGCCAGCAGCCAAGCAGCCACAGGGTATAATCAGCCCCAGCATTTT
. 16 TRBJ2-1 many TRBV2 CATTRGRDTKYNEQFF TGTGCCACCACCAGAGGCCGGGACACTAAATACAATGAGCAGTTCTTC
. 13 TRBJ2-6 . TRBV2 CATCRTGANVLTF TGTGCCACCTGCAGAACTGGGGCCAACGTCCTGACTTTC
. 15 TRBJ1-1 . TRBV7-9 CASSLNKGVNTEAFF TGTGCCAGCAGCTTAAATAAGGGCGTGAACACTGAAGCTTTCTTT
. 13 TRBJ2-3 . TRBV18 CAGSPRGTDTQYF TGTGCCGGCTCACCCAGGGGCACAGATACGCAGTATTTT
. 14 TRBJ2-3 . TRBV2 CASSGRFLTDTQYF TGTGCCAGCAGTGGCCGATTCCTCACAGATACGCAGTATTTT
. 13 TRBJ1-2 many TRBV29-1 CSVVEQNSYGYTF TGCAGCGTTGTGGAACAGAATAGTTATGGCTACACCTTC
. 13 TRBJ2-5 few TRBV19 CASSWTVQETQYF TGTGCCAGTAGTTGGACAGTCCAAGAGACCCAGTACTTC
. 18 TRBJ2-1 . TRBV4-2 CASSQGSGLTGSYNEQFF TGTGCCAGCAGCCAAGGGAGTGGTCTAACCGGCTCCTACAATGAGCAGTTCTTC
. 15 TRBJ2-2 . TRBV28 CASSLGGQNTGELFF TGTGCCAGCAGTTTGGGCGGACAGAACACCGGGGAGCTGTTTTTT
. 11 TRBJ2-4 few TRBV28 CASRGLNIQYF TGTGCCAGCAGGGGACTAAACATTCAGTACTTC
. 17 TRBJ1-1 once TRBV5-1 CASSLIPSGNRATEAFF TGCGCCAGCAGCTTAATCCCATCGGGAAATCGGGCCACTGAAGCTTTCTTT
TRBD2 15 TRBJ2-2 many TRBV20-1 CSARKRGINTGELFF TGCAGTGCTAGAAAGCGGGGGATCAACACCGGGGAGCTGTTTTTT
TRBD1 14 TRBJ1-1 many TRBV2 CASSWTGQNTEAFF TGTGCCAGCAGCTGGACAGGGCAGAACACTGAAGCTTTCTTT